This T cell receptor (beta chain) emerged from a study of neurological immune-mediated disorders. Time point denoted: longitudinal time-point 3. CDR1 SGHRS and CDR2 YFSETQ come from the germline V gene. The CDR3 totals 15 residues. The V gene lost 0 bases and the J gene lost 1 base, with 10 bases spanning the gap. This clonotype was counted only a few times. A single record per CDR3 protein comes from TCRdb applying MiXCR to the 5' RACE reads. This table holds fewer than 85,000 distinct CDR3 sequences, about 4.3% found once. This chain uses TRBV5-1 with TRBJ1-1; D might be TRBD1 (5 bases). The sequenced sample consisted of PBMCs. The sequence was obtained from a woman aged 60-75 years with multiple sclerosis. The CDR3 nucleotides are TGCGCCAGCAGCTTGGGGGACTTGGCGAACACTGAAGCTTTCTTT. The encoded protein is CASSLGDLANTEAFF.